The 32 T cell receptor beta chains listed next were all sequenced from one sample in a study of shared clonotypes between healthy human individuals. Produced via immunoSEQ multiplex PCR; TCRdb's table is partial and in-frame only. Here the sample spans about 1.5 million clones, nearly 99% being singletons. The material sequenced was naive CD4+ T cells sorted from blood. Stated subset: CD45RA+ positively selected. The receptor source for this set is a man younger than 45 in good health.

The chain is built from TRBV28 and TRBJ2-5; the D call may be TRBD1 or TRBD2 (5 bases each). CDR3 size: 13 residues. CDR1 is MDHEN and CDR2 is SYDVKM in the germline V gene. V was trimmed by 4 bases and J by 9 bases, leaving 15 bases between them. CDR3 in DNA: TGTGCCAGCAGTTCCCGGGACCCAAACGCCCAGTACTTC. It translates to CASSSRDPNAQYF. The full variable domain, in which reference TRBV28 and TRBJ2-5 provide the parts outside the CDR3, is DVKVTQSSRYLVKRTGEKVFLECVQDMDHENMFWYRQDPGLGLRLIYFSYDVKMKEKGDIPEGYSVSREKKERFSLILESASTNQTSMYLCASSSRDPNAQYFGPGTRLLVL.

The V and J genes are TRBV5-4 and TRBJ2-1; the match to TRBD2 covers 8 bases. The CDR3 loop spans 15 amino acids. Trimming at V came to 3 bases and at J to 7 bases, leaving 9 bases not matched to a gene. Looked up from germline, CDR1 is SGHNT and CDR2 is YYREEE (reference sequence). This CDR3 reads CASSSPGLDLNEQFF. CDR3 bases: TGTGCCAGCAGCTCCCCGGGACTAGATTTGAATGAGCAGTTCTTC.

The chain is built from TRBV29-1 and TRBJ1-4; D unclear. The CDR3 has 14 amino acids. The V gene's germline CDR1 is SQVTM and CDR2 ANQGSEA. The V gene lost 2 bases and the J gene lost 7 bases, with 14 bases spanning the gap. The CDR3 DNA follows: TGCAGCGTTGAATTTTCGGCGAATGGTGAAAAACTGTTTTTT. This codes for CSVEFSANGEKLFF.

The CDR3 is CASSEMISQIETQYF. The CDR3 DNA follows: TGTGCCAGCAGTGAAATGATCTCTCAAATAGAGACCCAGTACTTC. The chain links TRBV2 to TRBJ2-5; D is undetermined. This CDR3 comprises 15 residues. Trimming took off 2 bases at V and 4 bases at J, with 14 bases between the two ends. Germline lookup yields CDR1 SNHLY and CDR2 FYNNEI.

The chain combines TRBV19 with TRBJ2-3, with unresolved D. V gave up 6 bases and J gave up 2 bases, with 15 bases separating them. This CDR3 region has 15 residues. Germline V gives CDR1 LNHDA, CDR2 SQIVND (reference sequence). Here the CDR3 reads CASRGTLGYTDTQYF. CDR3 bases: TGTGCCAGTAGGGGTACTCTGGGATACACAGATACGCAGTATTTT. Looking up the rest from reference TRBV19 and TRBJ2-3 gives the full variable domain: DGGITQSPKYLFRKEGQNVTLSCEQNLNHDAMYWYRQDPGQGLRLIYYSQIVNDFQKGDIAEGYSVSREKKESFPLTVTSAQKNPTAFYLCASRGTLGYTDTQYFGPGTRLTVL.

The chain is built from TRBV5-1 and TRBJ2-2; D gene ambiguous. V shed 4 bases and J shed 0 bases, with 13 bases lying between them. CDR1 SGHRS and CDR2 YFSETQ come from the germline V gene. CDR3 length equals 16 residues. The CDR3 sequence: CASSPLRPTNTGELFF. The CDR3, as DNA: TGCGCCAGCAGCCCCCTCCGGCCGACGAACACCGGGGAGCTGTTTTTT.

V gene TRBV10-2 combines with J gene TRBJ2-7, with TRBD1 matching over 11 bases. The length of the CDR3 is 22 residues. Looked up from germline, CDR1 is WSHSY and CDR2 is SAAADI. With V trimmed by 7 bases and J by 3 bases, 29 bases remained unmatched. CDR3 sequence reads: CASNGGAGQGAFGSQLLYEQYF. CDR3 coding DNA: TGCGCCAGCAACGGCGGGGCCGGACAGGGGGCCTTTGGGAGCCAACTCCTCTACGAGCAGTACTTC.

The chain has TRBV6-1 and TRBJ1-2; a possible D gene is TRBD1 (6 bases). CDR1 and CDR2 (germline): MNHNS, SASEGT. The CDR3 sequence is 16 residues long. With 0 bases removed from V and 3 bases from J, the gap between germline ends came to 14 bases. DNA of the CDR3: TGTGCCAGCAGTGAAGCGTCGGCAGGGGCTTACTATGGCTACACCTTC. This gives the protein CASSEASAGAYYGYTF.

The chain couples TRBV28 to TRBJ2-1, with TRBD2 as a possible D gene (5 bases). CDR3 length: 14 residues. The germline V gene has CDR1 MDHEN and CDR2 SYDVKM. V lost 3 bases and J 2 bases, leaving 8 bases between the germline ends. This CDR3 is CASSFYGTYNEQFF. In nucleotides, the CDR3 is TGTGCCAGCAGTTTTTACGGGACCTACAATGAGCAGTTCTTC.

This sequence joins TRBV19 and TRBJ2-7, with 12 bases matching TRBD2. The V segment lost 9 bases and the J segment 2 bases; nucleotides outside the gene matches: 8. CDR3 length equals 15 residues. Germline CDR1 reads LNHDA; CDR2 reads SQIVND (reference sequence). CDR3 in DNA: TGTGCCAGCCGTTTCGGACTAGCGGGGACCTACGAGCAGTACTTC. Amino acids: CASRFGLAGTYEQYF.

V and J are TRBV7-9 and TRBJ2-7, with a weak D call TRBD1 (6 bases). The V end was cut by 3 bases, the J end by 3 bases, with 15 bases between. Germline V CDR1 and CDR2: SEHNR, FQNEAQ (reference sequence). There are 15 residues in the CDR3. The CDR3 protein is CASSLDNRVFYEQYF. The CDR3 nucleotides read TGTGCCAGCAGCTTGGATAACAGGGTATTCTACGAGCAGTACTTC.

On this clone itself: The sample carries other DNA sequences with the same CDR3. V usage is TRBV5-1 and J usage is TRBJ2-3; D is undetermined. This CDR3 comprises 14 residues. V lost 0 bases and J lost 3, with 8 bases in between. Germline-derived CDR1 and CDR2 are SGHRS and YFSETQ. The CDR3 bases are TGCGCCAGCAGCTTGGCGGTCGGGACAGATACGCAGTATTTT. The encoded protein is CASSLAVGTDTQYF.

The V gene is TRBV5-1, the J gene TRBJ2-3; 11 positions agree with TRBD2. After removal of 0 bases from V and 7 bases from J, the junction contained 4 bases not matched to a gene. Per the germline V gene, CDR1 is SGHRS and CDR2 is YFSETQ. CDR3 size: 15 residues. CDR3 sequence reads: CASSLATSGSNTQYF. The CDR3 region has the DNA TGCGCCAGCAGCTTGGCTACTAGCGGGAGTAATACGCAGTATTTT.

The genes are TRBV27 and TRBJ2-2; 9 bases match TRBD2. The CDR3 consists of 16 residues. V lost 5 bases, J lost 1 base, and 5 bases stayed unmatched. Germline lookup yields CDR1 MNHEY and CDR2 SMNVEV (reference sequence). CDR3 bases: TGTGCCAGCAGTAAGGGACTAGCCTTGAACACCGGGGAGCTGTTTTTT. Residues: CASSKGLALNTGELFF.

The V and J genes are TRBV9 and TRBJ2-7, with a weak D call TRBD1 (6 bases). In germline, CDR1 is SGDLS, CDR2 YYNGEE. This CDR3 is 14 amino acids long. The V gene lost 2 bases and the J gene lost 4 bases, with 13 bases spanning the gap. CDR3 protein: CASSVGTGQYEQYF. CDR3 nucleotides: TGTGCCAGCAGCGTCGGAACAGGGCAATACGAGCAGTACTTC.

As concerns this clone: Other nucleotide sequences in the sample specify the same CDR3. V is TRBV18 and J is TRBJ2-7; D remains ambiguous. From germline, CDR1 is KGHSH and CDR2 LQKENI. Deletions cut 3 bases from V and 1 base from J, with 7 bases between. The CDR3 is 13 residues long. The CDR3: CASSPLPSYEQYF. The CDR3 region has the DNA TGTGCCAGCTCACCCCTACCGTCCTACGAGCAGTACTTC. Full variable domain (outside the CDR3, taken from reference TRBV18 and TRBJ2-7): NAGVMQNPRHLVRRRGQEARLRCSPMKGHSHVYWYRQLPEEGLKFMVYLQKENIIDESGMPKERFSAEFPKEGPSILRIQQVVRGDSAAYFCASSPLPSYEQYFGPGTRLTVT.

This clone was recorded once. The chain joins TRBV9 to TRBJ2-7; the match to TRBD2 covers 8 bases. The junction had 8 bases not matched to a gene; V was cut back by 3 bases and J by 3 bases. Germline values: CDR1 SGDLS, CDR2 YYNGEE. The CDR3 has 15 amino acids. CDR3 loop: CASSEGPGTSYEQYF. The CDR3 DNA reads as TGTGCCAGCAGCGAGGGTCCCGGGACTAGCTACGAGCAGTACTTC.

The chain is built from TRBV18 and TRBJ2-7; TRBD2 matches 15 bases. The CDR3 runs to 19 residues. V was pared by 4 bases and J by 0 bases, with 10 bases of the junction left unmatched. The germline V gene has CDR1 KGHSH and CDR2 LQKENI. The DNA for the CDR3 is TGTGCCAGCTCACGGCCGGGACTAGCGGGAGGAGCCGCCTCCTACGAGCAGTACTTC. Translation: CASSRPGLAGGAASYEQYF.

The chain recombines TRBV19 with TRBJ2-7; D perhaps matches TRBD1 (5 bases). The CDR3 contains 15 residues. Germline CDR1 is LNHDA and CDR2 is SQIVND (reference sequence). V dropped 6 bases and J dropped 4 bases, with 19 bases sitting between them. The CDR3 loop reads CASSPSPGAFYEQYF. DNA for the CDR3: TGTGCCAGTAGCCCGTCCCCTGGGGCGTTTTACGAGCAGTACTTC.

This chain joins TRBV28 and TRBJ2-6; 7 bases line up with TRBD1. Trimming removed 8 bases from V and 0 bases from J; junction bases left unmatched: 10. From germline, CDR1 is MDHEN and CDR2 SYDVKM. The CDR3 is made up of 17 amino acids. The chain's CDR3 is CASLTWTGSSGANVLTF. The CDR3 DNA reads TGTGCCAGCCTCACTTGGACAGGAAGCTCTGGGGCCAACGTCCTGACTTTC.

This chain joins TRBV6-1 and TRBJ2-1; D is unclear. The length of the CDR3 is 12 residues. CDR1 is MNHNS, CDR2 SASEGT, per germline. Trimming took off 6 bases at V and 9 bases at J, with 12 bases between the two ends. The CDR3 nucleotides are TGTGCCAGCAGCTTCGTCGAGCTTGAGCAGTTCTTC. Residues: CASSFVELEQFF.

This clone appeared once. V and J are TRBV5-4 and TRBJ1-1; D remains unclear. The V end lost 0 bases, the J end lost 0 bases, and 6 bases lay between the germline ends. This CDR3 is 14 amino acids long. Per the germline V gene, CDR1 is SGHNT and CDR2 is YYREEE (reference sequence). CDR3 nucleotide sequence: TGTGCCAGCAGCTTGGGCGATATGAACACTGAAGCTTTCTTT. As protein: CASSLGDMNTEAFF.

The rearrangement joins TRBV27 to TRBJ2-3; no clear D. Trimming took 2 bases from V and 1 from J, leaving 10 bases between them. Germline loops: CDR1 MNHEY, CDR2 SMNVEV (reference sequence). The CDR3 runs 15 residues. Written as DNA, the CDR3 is TGTGCCAGCAGTTTAATTGACAAGGGCACAGATACGCAGTATTTT. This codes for CASSLIDKGTDTQYF.

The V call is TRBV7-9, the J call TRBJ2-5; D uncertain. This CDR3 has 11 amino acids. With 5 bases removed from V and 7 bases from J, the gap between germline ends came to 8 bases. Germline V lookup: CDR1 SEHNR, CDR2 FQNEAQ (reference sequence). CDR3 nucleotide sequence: TGTGCCAGCAGCATAGAGTTGACCCAGTACTTC. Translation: CASSIELTQYF.

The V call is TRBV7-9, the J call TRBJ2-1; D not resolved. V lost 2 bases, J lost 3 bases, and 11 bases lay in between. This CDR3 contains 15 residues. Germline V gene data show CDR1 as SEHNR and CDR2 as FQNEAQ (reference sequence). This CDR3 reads CASSLFLSGYNEQFF. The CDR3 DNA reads TGTGCCAGCAGCTTATTCCTATCTGGCTACAATGAGCAGTTCTTC.

This CDR3 is CSVSPGLAHNSYEQYF. CDR3 nucleotide sequence: TGCAGCGTTTCACCGGGACTAGCGCACAACTCCTACGAGCAGTACTTC. This chain links TRBV29-1 with TRBJ2-7, with 10 nucleotides matching TRBD2. The V segment lost 5 bases and the J segment 0 bases; nucleotides outside the gene matches: 10. The CDR3 runs 16 residues. Germline values: CDR1 SQVTM, CDR2 ANQGSEA.

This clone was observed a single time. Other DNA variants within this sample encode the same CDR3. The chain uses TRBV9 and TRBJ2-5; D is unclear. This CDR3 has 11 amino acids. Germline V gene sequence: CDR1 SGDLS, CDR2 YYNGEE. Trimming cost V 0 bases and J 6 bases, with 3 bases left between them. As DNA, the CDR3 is TGTGCCAGCAGCGTAGGCCAGACCCAGTACTTC. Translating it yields CASSVGQTQYF. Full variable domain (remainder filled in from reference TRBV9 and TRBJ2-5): DSGVTQTPKHLITATGQRVTLRCSPRSGDLSVYWYQQSLDQGLQFLIQYYNGEERAKGNILERFSAQQFPDLHSELNLSSLELGDSALYFCASSVGQTQYFGPGTRLLVL.

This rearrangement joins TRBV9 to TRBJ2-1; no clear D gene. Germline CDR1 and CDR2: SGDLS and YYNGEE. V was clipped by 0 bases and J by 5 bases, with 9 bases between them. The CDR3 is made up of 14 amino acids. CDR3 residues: CASSVAVSNNEQFF. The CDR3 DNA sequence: TGTGCCAGCAGCGTAGCTGTCAGTAACAATGAGCAGTTCTTC.

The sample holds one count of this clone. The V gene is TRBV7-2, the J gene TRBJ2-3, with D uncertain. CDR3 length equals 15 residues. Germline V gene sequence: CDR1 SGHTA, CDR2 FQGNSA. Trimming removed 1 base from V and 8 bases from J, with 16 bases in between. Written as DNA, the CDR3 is TGTGCCAGCAGCTTAGGACCGGGCCCATCAAGTACGCAGTATTTT. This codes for CASSLGPGPSSTQYF.

CDR3 DNA sequence: TGCAGCGTTAGAGCGCCGGGACAGGGTAATGAAAAACTGTTTTTT. This gives the protein CSVRAPGQGNEKLFF. The chain has TRBV29-1 and TRBJ1-4; 9 bases are shared with TRBD1. This CDR3 has 15 residues. CDR1 SQVTM and CDR2 ANQGSEA come from the germline V gene. The V segment lost 5 bases and the J segment 4 bases; nucleotides outside the gene matches: 8.

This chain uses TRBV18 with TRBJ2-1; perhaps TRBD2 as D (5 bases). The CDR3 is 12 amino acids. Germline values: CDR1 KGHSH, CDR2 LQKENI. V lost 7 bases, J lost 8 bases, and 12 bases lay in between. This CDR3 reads CASYGVTDEQFF. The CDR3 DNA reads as TGTGCCAGCTACGGGGTAACGGATGAGCAGTTCTTC. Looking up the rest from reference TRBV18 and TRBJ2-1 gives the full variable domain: NAGVMQNPRHLVRRRGQEARLRCSPMKGHSHVYWYRQLPEEGLKFMVYLQKENIIDESGMPKERFSAEFPKEGPSILRIQQVVRGDSAAYFCASYGVTDEQFFGPGTRLTVL.

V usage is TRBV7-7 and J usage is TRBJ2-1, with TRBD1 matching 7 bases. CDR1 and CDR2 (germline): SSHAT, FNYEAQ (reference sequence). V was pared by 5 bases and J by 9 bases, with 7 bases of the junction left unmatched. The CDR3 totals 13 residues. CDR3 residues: CASSTGQDGEQFF. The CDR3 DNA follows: TGTGCCAGCAGCACCGGACAGGACGGTGAGCAGTTCTTC.